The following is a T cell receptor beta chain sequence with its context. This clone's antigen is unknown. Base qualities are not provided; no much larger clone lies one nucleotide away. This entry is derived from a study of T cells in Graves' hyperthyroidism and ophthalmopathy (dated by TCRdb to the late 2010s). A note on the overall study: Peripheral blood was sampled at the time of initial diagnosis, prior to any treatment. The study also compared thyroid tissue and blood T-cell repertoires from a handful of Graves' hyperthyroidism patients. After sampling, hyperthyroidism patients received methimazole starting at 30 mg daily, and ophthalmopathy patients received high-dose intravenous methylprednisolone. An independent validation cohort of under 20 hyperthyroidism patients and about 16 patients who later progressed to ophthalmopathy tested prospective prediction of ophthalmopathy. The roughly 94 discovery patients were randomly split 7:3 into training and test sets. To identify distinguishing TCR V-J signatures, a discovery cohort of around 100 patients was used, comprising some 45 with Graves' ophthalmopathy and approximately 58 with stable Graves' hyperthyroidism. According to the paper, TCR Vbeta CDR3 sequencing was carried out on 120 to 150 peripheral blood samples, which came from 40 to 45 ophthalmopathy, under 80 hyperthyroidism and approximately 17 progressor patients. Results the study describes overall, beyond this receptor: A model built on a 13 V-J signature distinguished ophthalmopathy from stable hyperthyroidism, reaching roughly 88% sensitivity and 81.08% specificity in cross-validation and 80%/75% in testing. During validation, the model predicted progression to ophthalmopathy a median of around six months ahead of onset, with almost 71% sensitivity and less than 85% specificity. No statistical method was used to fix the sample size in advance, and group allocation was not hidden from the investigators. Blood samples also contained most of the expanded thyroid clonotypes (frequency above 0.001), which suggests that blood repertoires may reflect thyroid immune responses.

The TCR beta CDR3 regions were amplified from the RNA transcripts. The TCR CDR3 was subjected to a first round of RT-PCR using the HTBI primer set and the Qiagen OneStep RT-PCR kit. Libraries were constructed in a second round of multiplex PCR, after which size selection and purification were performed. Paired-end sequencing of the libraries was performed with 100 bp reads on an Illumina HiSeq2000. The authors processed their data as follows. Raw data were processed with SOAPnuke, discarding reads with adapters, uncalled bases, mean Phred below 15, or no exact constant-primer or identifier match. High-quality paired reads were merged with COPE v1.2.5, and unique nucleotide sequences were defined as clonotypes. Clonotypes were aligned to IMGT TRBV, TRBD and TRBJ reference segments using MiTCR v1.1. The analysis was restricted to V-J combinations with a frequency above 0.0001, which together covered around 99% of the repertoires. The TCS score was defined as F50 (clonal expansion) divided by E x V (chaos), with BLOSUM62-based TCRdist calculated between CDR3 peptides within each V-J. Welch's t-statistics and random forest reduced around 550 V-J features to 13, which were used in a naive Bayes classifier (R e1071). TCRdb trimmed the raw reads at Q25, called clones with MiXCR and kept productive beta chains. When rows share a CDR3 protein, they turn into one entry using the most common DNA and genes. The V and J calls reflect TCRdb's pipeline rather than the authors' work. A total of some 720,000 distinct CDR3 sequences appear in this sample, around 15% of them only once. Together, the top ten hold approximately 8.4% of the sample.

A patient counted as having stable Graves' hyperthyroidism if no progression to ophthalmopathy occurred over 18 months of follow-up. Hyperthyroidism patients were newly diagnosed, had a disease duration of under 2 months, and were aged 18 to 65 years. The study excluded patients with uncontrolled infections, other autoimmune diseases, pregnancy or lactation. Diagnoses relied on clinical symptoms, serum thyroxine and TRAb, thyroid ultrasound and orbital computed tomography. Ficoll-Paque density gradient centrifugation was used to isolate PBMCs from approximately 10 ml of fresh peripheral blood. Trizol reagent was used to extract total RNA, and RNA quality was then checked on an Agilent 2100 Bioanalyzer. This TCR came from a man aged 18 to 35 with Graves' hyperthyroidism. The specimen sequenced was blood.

The CDR3 has the sequence CASSLAGAHTQYF. The DNA sequence reads TGTGCCAGCAGCCTAGCGGGAGCCCATACGCAGTATTTT. The chain links TRBV11-2 with TRBJ2-3; TRBD2 lines up with 10 middle nucleotides. CDR1 and CDR2 are drawn from the germline V gene: SGHAT, FQNNGV. From cysteine to phenylalanine, the CDR3 is 13 amino acids long. Only the CDR3 part of the read is kept: 39 bases, read in frame from the first base. Clipping removes 5 bases from V and 7 bases from J, with 3 as the unmatched junction base count.